Following are 29 T cell receptor beta chains from one sample sequenced in a study of shared T cell receptors in the human thymus. Profiling relied on immunoSEQ multiplex PCR, and the TCRdb table lists in-frame clones only, not all of them. The data contain hundreds of thousands of clones, around 93% of them seen just once; the ten biggest clones take up around 0.019%. Sequencing was performed on thymocytes. These receptors were obtained from a human donor.

The V gene is TRBV7-8, the J gene TRBJ2-5; possible D gene TRBD1, 7 bases. The V end was cut by 8 bases, the J end by 1 base, with 20 bases between. The CDR3 contains 16 residues. Germline V lookup: CDR1 SGHVS, CDR2 FQNEAQ. In DNA form, the CDR3 reads TGTGCCAGCCAAAAGTCGGCAGGGGGGCTCCAAGAGACCCAGTACTTC. It encodes CASQKSAGGLQETQYF.

The V and J genes are TRBV6-1 and TRBJ1-2; possible D gene TRBD1, 5 bases. CDR3 length equals 16 residues. The V end lost 2 bases, the J end lost 4 bases, and 17 bases lay between the germline ends. Germline V gene lookup returns CDR1 MNHNS and CDR2 SASEGT. DNA for the CDR3: TGTGCCAGCAGTGAATGGCAGGGCGGTCTCCGCTATGGCTACACCTTC. Protein sequence: CASSEWQGGLRYGYTF.

The V call is TRBV19, the J call TRBJ1-1; 8 nucleotides align to TRBD1. V shed 1 base and J 2 bases; nucleotides not matched to a gene: 3. The CDR3 consists of 15 residues. The germline V gene has CDR1 LNHDA and CDR2 SQIVND (reference sequence). CDR3 nucleotides: TGTGCCAGTAGTATAGCGACAGGGGAAAACACTGAAGCTTTCTTT. Residues: CASSIATGENTEAFF.

V gene TRBV28 combines with J gene TRBJ2-5, with TRBD2 as a possible D gene (5 bases). CDR3 length equals 16 residues. Germline CDR1 reads MDHEN; CDR2 reads SYDVKM. V lost 2 bases and J 1 base, leaving 14 bases between the germline ends. CDR3 nucleotides: TGTGCCAGCAGTTTAACATCGAAGCGGATCCAAGAGACCCAGTACTTC. Its translation: CASSLTSKRIQETQYF.

The J gene is TRBJ1-1, the V gene TRBV5-1, with TRBD1 matching 7 bases. V shed 4 bases, J shed 1 base, and the junction held 16 bases outside the gene matches. CDR1 and CDR2 from the germline V gene are SGHRS and YFSETQ. The CDR3 consists of 18 residues. The DNA of the CDR3 is TGCGCCAGCAGCCCAGACAGGGAGGAACATGGTCGGAACACTGAAGCTTTCTTT. Protein sequence: CASSPDREEHGRNTEAFF.

V is TRBV7-9 and J is TRBJ2-7; TRBD1 matches at 9 bases. CDR3 length equals 15 residues. Germline assignment: CDR1 SEHNR and CDR2 FQNEAQ (reference sequence). With V trimmed by 5 bases and J by 6 bases, 11 bases remained unmatched. CDR3 nucleotides: TGTGCCAGCAGCGCCTCGGACAGGGGAGCTTTCGAGCAGTACTTC. Its protein product is CASSASDRGAFEQYF.

Details on this clone: Other DNA sequences in the same sample also yield this CDR3. This chain connects TRBV30 to TRBJ2-7; D is perhaps TRBD2 (5 bases). V shed 2 bases and J shed 2 bases, with 16 bases lying between them. Germline assignment: CDR1 GTSNPN and CDR2 SVGIG (reference sequence). The CDR3 is 15 residues long. In DNA form, the CDR3 reads TGTGCCTGGAGTCCCAGGACGAGCGGCACCTACGAGCAGTACTTC. Its protein is CAWSPRTSGTYEQYF.

The chain combines TRBV5-4 with TRBJ1-1, with D perhaps matching TRBD1 (5 bases). The CDR3 is 14 amino acids. V lost 0 bases, J lost 3 bases, and 9 bases lay in between. Germline lookup yields CDR1 SGHNT and CDR2 YYREEE (reference sequence). The CDR3 here is CASSLAGWHTEAFF. DNA for the CDR3: TGTGCCAGCAGCTTGGCAGGGTGGCACACTGAAGCTTTCTTT.

This clone was recorded once. V and J are TRBV7-9 and TRBJ1-1; D might be TRBD1 (6 bases). CDR3 length: 17 amino acids. With 3 bases removed from V and 1 base from J, the gap between germline ends came to 18 bases. CDR1 and CDR2 from the germline V gene are SEHNR and FQNEAQ (reference sequence). CDR3 amino acids: CASSFSRWGAPNTEAFF. CDR3 in DNA: TGTGCCAGCAGCTTCAGCAGGTGGGGGGCCCCGAACACTGAAGCTTTCTTT.

The V gene is TRBV7-2, the J gene TRBJ2-5, with TRBD1 identical over 9 bases. This CDR3 spans 16 amino acids. V lost 5 bases to trimming and J lost 5 bases; unmatched junction nucleotides: 12. Germline CDR1 and CDR2: SGHTA and FQGNSA. This chain's CDR3 is CASSAIGTGSRETQYF. CDR3 DNA sequence: TGTGCCAGCAGCGCAATTGGGACAGGGAGTCGGGAGACCCAGTACTTC.

The chain couples TRBV6-1 to TRBJ1-2; TRBD1 matches at 7 bases. V was clipped by 2 bases and J by 4 bases; unmatched bases: 4. The V gene's germline CDR1 is MNHNS and CDR2 SASEGT. The CDR3 is 14 residues long. CDR3 DNA sequence: TGTGCCAGCAGTGAAAGGGACAGCCTCTATGGCTACACCTTC. The encoded protein is CASSERDSLYGYTF.

This clone was detected once. The rearrangement joins TRBV19 to TRBJ2-7; 16 bases align to TRBD2. The trim removed 4 bases at V and 7 bases at J, leaving 16 bases unmatched. This CDR3 spans 19 amino acids. Germline CDR1 LNHDA, CDR2 SQIVND (reference sequence). Here the CDR3 reads CASSNSTGTSGRARREQYF. The CDR3 DNA reads TGTGCCAGTAGTAACTCGACCGGGACTAGCGGGAGGGCCAGGAGGGAGCAGTACTTC.

This chain uses TRBV5-1 with TRBJ2-2, with D possibly called TRBD1 or TRBD2 (6 bases each). The CDR3 consists of 16 residues. The V gene lost 6 bases and the J gene lost 0 bases, with 15 bases spanning the gap. In germline, CDR1 is SGHRS, CDR2 YFSETQ. Here the CDR3 reads CASTTAGEANTGELFF. The CDR3 DNA reads as TGCGCCAGCACCACTGCAGGGGAGGCGAACACCGGGGAGCTGTTTTTT. The full variable domain, rest sourced from reference TRBV5-1 and TRBJ2-2, is KAGVTQTPRYLIKTRGQQVTLSCSPISGHRSVSWYQQTPGQGLQFLFEYFSETQRNKGNFPGRFSGRQFSNSRSEMNVSTLELGDSALYLCASTTAGEANTGELFFGEGSRLTVL.

The chain links TRBV4-2 to TRBJ2-1; D unresolved. This CDR3 is built from 19 residues. Germline V gene lookup returns CDR1 LGHNA and CDR2 YNFKEQ. V lost 0 bases and J lost 6, with 24 bases in between. The CDR3 here is CASSQDKPPDRVGINEQFF. CDR3 nucleotide sequence: TGTGCCAGCAGCCAAGACAAACCCCCGGATCGGGTAGGGATCAATGAGCAGTTCTTC.

The V call is TRBV15, the J call TRBJ1-2; possible D gene TRBD1, 5 bases. Deletions cut 5 bases from V and 5 bases from J, with 18 bases between. There are 15 residues in the CDR3. The germline gives CDR1 LNHNV, CDR2 YYDKDF (reference sequence). CDR3 amino acids: CATSGKTDLGYGYTF. The CDR3 DNA is TGTGCCACCAGCGGTAAGACAGATCTCGGGTATGGCTACACCTTC.

The chain is built from TRBV10-2 and TRBJ2-5; D is undetermined. Per the germline V gene, CDR1 is WSHSY and CDR2 is SAAADI. CDR3 length: 13 residues. V was cut by 1 base and J by 3 bases, with 6 bases left in between. The CDR3 region has the DNA TGCGCCAGCAGTGAGTGGCTAAAAGAGACCCAGTACTTC. This translates into CASSEWLKETQYF.

There are a few counts of this clone. The DNA of the CDR3 is TGTGCCAGCAGCTTAGGTCGGTCTAGCGGGCTCTACGAGCAGTACTTC. Translation: CASSLGRSSGLYEQYF. The gene calls are TRBV13 and TRBJ2-7; 8 bases are a match to TRBD2. The CDR3 extends over 16 amino acids. J lost 3 bases, V lost 0 bases, and 7 bases had no gene match. Per the germline V gene, CDR1 is PRHDT and CDR2 is FYEKMQ (reference sequence).

The rearrangement joins TRBV7-2 to TRBJ2-7; D is undetermined. The CDR3 spans 17 residues. Germline values: CDR1 SGHTA, CDR2 FQGNSA. V was cut by 3 bases and J by 0 bases, with 18 bases left in between. CDR3 protein: CASSFRIRPKSSYEQYF. The CDR3 nucleotides read TGTGCCAGCAGCTTCAGAATTAGGCCGAAGTCCTCCTACGAGCAGTACTTC.

This clone has only a few counts. This rearrangement joins TRBV4-2 to TRBJ2-1; 8 bases fit TRBD1. CDR3 size: 14 residues. CDR1 and CDR2 (germline): LGHNA, YNFKEQ. The V segment lost 4 bases and the J segment 5 bases; nucleotides outside the gene matches: 4. The CDR3, as DNA: TGTGCCAGCAGCCCGGACAGGGCCCACAATGAGCAGTTCTTC. Its translation: CASSPDRAHNEQFF.

This chain links TRBV4-1 with TRBJ2-2; no clear D gene. The CDR3 has 15 residues. Trimming took 4 bases from V and 0 from J, leaving 9 bases between them. CDR1 and CDR2 from the germline V gene are MGHRA and YSYEKL. CDR3 loop: CASSPGPANTGELFF. In DNA, the CDR3 is TGCGCCAGCAGCCCCGGACCGGCGAACACCGGGGAGCTGTTTTTT.

The chain uses TRBV28 and TRBJ2-1, with a possible D match to TRBD1 (5 bases). This CDR3 contains 14 residues. Trimming took off 5 bases at V and 4 bases at J, with 12 bases between the two ends. Germline loops: CDR1 MDHEN, CDR2 SYDVKM. CDR3 in amino acids: CASSPQGSYNEQFF. CDR3 DNA sequence: TGTGCCAGCAGTCCCCAGGGATCGTACAATGAGCAGTTCTTC.

The chain recombines TRBV7-8 with TRBJ2-7; the D is unclear. CDR3 length: 14 amino acids. Germline V gene lookup returns CDR1 SGHVS and CDR2 FQNEAQ. V lost 0 bases, J lost 4 bases, and 10 bases lay in between. CDR3: CASSLARSEYEQYF. DNA for the CDR3: TGTGCCAGCAGCTTAGCGAGGAGCGAGTACGAGCAGTACTTC.

The chain links TRBV11-2 to TRBJ2-4; 11 positions agree with TRBD2. Looked up from germline, CDR1 is SGHAT and CDR2 is FQNNGV. This CDR3 has 17 residues. The V gene end was trimmed by 5 bases and the J gene end by 1 base; junction bases not matched to a gene: 7. In DNA, the CDR3 is TGTGCCAGCAGCCCGGGACTAGCGGAGAAGGCCAAAAACATTCAGTACTTC. Translation gives CASSPGLAEKAKNIQYF. The variable domain in full, completed from reference TRBV11-2 and TRBJ2-4, reads EAGVAQSPRYKIIEKRQSVAFWCNPISGHATLYWYQQILGQGPKLLIQFQNNGVVDDSQLPKDRFSAERLKGVDSTLKIQPAKLEDSAVYLCASSPGLAEKAKNIQYFGAGTRLSVL.

The chain employs TRBV14 and TRBJ2-3; D is undetermined. Germline V lookup: CDR1 SGHDN, CDR2 FVKESK. The CDR3 is 15 amino acids. The ends were cut back, 0 bases at V and 3 bases at J, with 10 bases in the middle. CDR3 in amino acids: CASSQDGLGTDTQYF. The CDR3 DNA reads as TGTGCCAGCAGCCAAGACGGGCTAGGAACAGATACGCAGTATTTT.

The chain couples TRBV2 to TRBJ1-5; D gene ambiguous. Germline V lookup: CDR1 SNHLY, CDR2 FYNNEI. V shed 2 bases and J shed 0 bases, with 14 bases lying between them. The CDR3 extends over 17 amino acids. As DNA, the CDR3 is TGTGCCAGCAGTGAATGGCAGTCCCCTTATAGCAATCAGCCCCAGCATTTT. This codes for CASSEWQSPYSNQPQHF.

This chain joins TRBV28 and TRBJ1-1; D call uncertain. The CDR3 sequence is 14 residues long. Germline V lookup: CDR1 MDHEN, CDR2 SYDVKM. The germline V and J ends were trimmed by 2 bases and 6 bases, with 13 bases remaining between them. CDR3 coding DNA: TGTGCCAGCAGTTTAGGTCCCGTTGGGGCTGAAGCTTTCTTT. Its protein product is CASSLGPVGAEAFF.

The rearrangement links TRBV29-1 to TRBJ2-5; D is uncertain. The V end lost 3 bases, the J end lost 0 bases, and 8 bases lay between the germline ends. Germline assignment: CDR1 SQVTM and CDR2 ANQGSEA. The CDR3 covers 13 residues. In DNA form, the CDR3 reads TGCAGCGTTGAGCGTCGGGACCAAGAGACCCAGTACTTC. As protein: CSVERRDQETQYF.

The rearrangement links TRBV30 to TRBJ1-2; D is unclear. This CDR3 is 14 amino acids long. Trimming left V 0 bases short and J 3 bases short, with 11 bases between. From germline, CDR1 is GTSNPN and CDR2 SVGIG (reference sequence). The CDR3 DNA is TGTGCCTGGAGTGTACACGAGACTGACTATGGCTACACCTTC. Its translation is CAWSVHETDYGYTF.

V usage is TRBV2 and J usage is TRBJ2-3; tentatively, D is TRBD1 (6 bases). The CDR3 extends over 16 amino acids. The V end was cut by 5 bases, the J end by 6 bases, with 21 bases between. Germline V gene lookup returns CDR1 SNHLY and CDR2 FYNNEI. CDR3: CASSPPGAFMGDTQYF. CDR3 bases: TGTGCCAGCAGTCCCCCAGGGGCATTTATGGGGGATACGCAGTATTTT.